A selection of T cell receptor beta chains follows, all from one sample in a study of tumor-infiltrating lymphocytes in localized non-small cell lung cancer. The table came from immunoSEQ multiplex PCR; TCRdb's copy has only in-frame clones and leaves some out. Seen here are over 10,000 clones, 78% observed once, and the top ten hold approximately 4.8%. The specimen was lung tumor tissue. The receptors originated from a human donor with non-small cell lung cancer. Each CDR3 is given with its conserved first and last residue. D genes are given only for firm matches. Clone size appears in some rows only: once, few, many, or a class for an expanded clone.

>TRBJ1-2|TRBV2|-|-
CASSSFNYGYTF
TGTGCCAGCAGCAGTTTTAACTATGGCTACACCTTC
>TRBJ2-7|TRBV19|-|-
CASSIGLNSYEQYF
TGTGCCAGTAGTATAGGTCTGAACTCCTACGAGCAGTACTTC
>TRBJ1-1|TRBV4-1|-|-
CASSGTANTEAFF
TGCGCCAGCAGCGGGACGGCGAACACTGAAGCTTTCTTT
>TRBJ1-1|TRBV11-2|-|-
CASSDGENTEAFF
TGTGCCAGCAGCGATGGGGAGAACACTGAAGCTTTCTTT
>TRBJ2-7|TRBV4-3|-|-
CASSQADGGHYEQYF
TGCGCCAGCAGCCAAGCCGACGGGGGCCACTACGAGCAGTACTTC
>TRBJ2-1|TRBV2|-|-
CASSGQLGLSEQFF
TGTGCCAGCAGTGGCCAGCTGGGTTTAAGTGAGCAGTTCTTC
>TRBJ2-5|TRBV29-1|-|-
CSVTQGGETQYF
TGCAGCGTAACACAGGGGGGGGAGACCCAGTACTTC
>TRBJ2-2|TRBV10-2|-|TRBD2
CASRGLAGLAELFF
TGCGCCAGCAGAGGACTAGCCGGTTTGGCGGAGCTGTTTTTT
>TRBJ2-4|TRBV19|-|TRBD2
CASREDGGLAKNIQYF
TGTGCCAGCCGGGAGGACGGAGGTCTAGCCAAAAACATTCAGTACTTC
>TRBJ1-2|TRBV29-1|-|-
CSVEQNYGYTF
TGCAGCGTTGAACAGAACTATGGCTACACCTTC
>TRBJ1-5|TRBV4-1|few|-
CASSQASTGNQPQHF
TGCGCCAGCAGCCAAGCCTCGACAGGTAATCAGCCCCAGCATTTT
>TRBJ1-1|TRBV27|-|-
CASSRRYGLNTEAFF
TGTGCCAGCAGTCGTCGGTACGGACTGAACACTGAAGCTTTCTTT
>TRBJ2-3|TRBV12-5|-|-
CASGSGVGQITDTQYF
TGTGCTAGTGGTTCCGGGGTTGGACAGATCACAGATACGCAGTATTTT
>TRBJ2-1|TRBV7-2|once|-
CASSRDRGGNEQFF
TGTGCCAGCAGCCGAGACAGAGGGGGCAATGAGCAGTTCTTC
>TRBJ2-5|TRBV19|-|TRBD1
CASSAADSTGGETQYF
TGTGCCAGTAGTGCAGCCGACTCGACAGGGGGGGAGACCCAGTACTTC
>TRBJ2-1|TRBV7-8|-|-
CASSSERTGTYNEQFF
TGTGCCAGCAGCTCTGAGAGGACTGGTACCTACAATGAGCAGTTCTTC
>TRBJ2-3|TRBV28|-|TRBD2
CASRGYGGRGATDTQYF
TGTGCCAGCAGAGGGTACGGCGGGAGAGGGGCGACAGATACGCAGTATTTT
>TRBJ2-7|TRBV5-6|-|TRBD2
CASSLLAGSYEQYF
TGTGCCAGCAGCTTGCTAGCGGGATCCTACGAGCAGTACTTC
>TRBJ1-1|TRBV29-1|few|-
CSVDRSILNTEAFF
TGCAGCGTTGATAGGTCAATTCTGAACACTGAAGCTTTCTTT
>TRBJ1-1|TRBV7-8|few|-
CASSFQGVRTEAFF
TGTGCCAGCAGCTTCCAAGGGGTGCGGACTGAAGCTTTCTTT
>TRBJ2-2|TRBV7-3|-|-
CASSLTPILGAGELFF
TGTGCCAGCAGCCTCACCCCTATATTAGGGGCCGGGGAGCTGTTTTTT
>TRBJ2-1|TRBV15|-|-
CATSRETYNEQFF
TGTGCCACCAGCAGAGAAACCTACAATGAGCAGTTCTTC
>TRBJ1-6|TRBV6-4|-|TRBD1
CASSVNRGNSPLHF
TGTGCCAGCAGTGTTAACAGGGGAAATTCACCCCTCCACTTT
>TRBJ1-2|TRBV6-6|-|-
CASSPRRVYGYTF
TGTGCCAGCAGTCCCCGGCGAGTCTATGGCTACACCTTC
>TRBJ1-5|TRBV11-2|-|-
CASSLGDNQPQHF
TGTGCCAGCAGCTTGGGGGACAATCAGCCCCAGCATTTT
>TRBJ2-3|TRBV7-9|-|-
CASSLADGGPIPDTQYF
TGTGCCAGCAGCCTCGCCGATGGCGGCCCTATTCCAGATACGCAGTATTTT
>TRBJ1-5|TRBV27|-|TRBD1
CASSFLGQGHQPQHF
TGTGCCAGCAGTTTCCTAGGACAGGGTCATCAGCCCCAGCATTTT
>TRBJ1-2|TRBV19|-|TRBD1
CASTNWGTGERYGYTF
TGTGCCAGTACCAACTGGGGGACAGGGGAACGATATGGCTACACCTTC
>TRBJ1-5|TRBV4-1|-|-
CASSQFDGFNQPQHF
TGCGCCAGCAGCCAATTCGACGGATTCAATCAGCCCCAGCATTTT
>TRBJ2-1|TRBV30|-|-
CAWTDLSREQFF
TGTGCCTGGACCGACCTCTCTCGCGAGCAGTTCTTC
>TRBJ1-2|TRBV18|-|-
CASSPQSRAADGYTF
TGTGCCAGCTCACCACAGAGCCGGGCGGCCGATGGCTACACCTTC
>TRBJ1-2|TRBV11-2|few|-
CASSGGMHGYTF
TGTGCCAGCAGCGGGGGTATGCATGGCTACACCTTC
>TRBJ1-2|TRBV2|-|-
CASSGHYGYTF
TGTGCCAGCTCGGGACACTATGGCTACACCTTC
>TRBJ2-1|TRBV5-8|-|TRBD2
CASRDPGLAGGNEQFF
TGTGCCAGCAGGGATCCCGGACTAGCGGGGGGCAATGAGCAGTTCTTC
>TRBJ2-3|TRBV6-5|-|TRBD2
CASSWASGQGTDTQYF
TGTGCCAGCAGTTGGGCTAGCGGGCAGGGGACAGATACGCAGTATTTT
>TRBJ1-1|TRBV11-3|-|TRBD1
CASSSGTGITEAFF
TGTGCCAGCAGCTCCGGGACAGGGATAACTGAAGCTTTCTTT
>TRBJ1-1|TRBV5-1|-|TRBD1
CASSLRRDSYTEAFF
TGCGCCAGCAGCCTCCGCCGGGACAGCTACACTGAAGCTTTCTTT
>TRBJ1-2|TRBV19|few|-
CASSITGYGYTF
TGTGCCAGTAGTATTACAGGCTATGGCTACACCTTC
>TRBJ2-1|TRBV7-6|-|-
CASRKGTDPVYNEQFF
TGTGCCAGCAGGAAGGGTACGGATCCCGTTTACAATGAGCAGTTCTTC